The entry below gives a single TCR beta chain sequence along with its context. Its antigen is unidentified. This sample was included in a study of T cells expressing NK-cell markers. Findings of the study overall: The leading position in the CD3+CD56-NKG2C+ fraction of four donors also went to these clonotypes.

The CDR3 length is 18 residues. Making the TCR beta cDNA relied on 5'RACE template switching with UMIs. Each CDR3 protein gets one entry in TCRdb, which reprocessed the 5' RACE reads and gives no DNA. This repertoire includes over 150,000 distinct CDR3 sequences. Sequenced input: blood T cells: a sorted CD56 or NKG2C T cell subset, CD4+ or CD8+ T cells, or bulk PBMC T cells (not recorded which). This clonotype was sampled from a woman in her fifties or sixties in good health. The V gene is TRBV21-1, the J gene TRBJ2-2; as DNA is missing, the TRBD2 call by TCRdb cannot be tested. TRBV21-1 is a recognized pseudogene. The CDR3 sequence: CASSKVGRAEANTGELFF.